The 10 T cell receptor beta chains below all came from one sample that was sequenced in a study of response to subunit inactivated influenza vaccine. From the RT-PCR reads, TCRdb called clonotypes with MiXCR, one entry per CDR3 protein. This sample has over 150,000 distinct CDR3 sequences, with roughly a tenth found just once. The sequences come from CD8+ T cells sorted from PBMCs, collected around 25 months after vaccination. The receptors derive from a man between 50 and 75 years old who received an inactivated influenza vaccine.

This clonotype was counted ten times or more. V gene TRBV29-1 combines with J gene TRBJ2-7; D might be TRBD1 (5 bases). The CDR3 has 14 residues. Germline V gene lookup returns CDR1 SQVTM and CDR2 ANQGSEA. V lost 0 bases, J lost 5 bases, and 14 bases lay in between. Written as DNA, the CDR3 is TGCAGCGTTGAAGATTCACAGGTCCCCAACGAGCAGTACTTC. This sequence encodes CSVEDSQVPNEQYF.

This clonotype was seen a handful of times. The V gene is TRBV5-1, the J gene TRBJ1-1, with 10 nucleotides matching TRBD1. The CDR3 has 14 residues. V lost 8 bases and J lost 0; bases outside the gene matches: 4. Germline-derived CDR1 and CDR2 are SGHRS and YFSETQ. The CDR3 spells CASQDRGMNTEAFF. In nucleotides, the CDR3 is TGCGCCAGTCAGGACAGGGGGATGAACACTGAAGCTTTCTTT.

In this sample, this clonotype turned up many times. V is TRBV5-1 and J is TRBJ2-7; TRBD1 aligns across 7 bases. The V and J ends lost 2 bases and 2 bases, in that order; junction bases with no gene match: 4. This CDR3 has 14 residues. Germline CDR1 is SGHRS and CDR2 is YFSETQ. The CDR3 loop reads CASSLRQGTYEQYF. Here the CDR3 DNA reads TGCGCCAGCAGCTTAAGACAGGGTACCTACGAGCAGTACTTC.

This clonotype was seen repeatedly, ten times or more. The chain joins TRBV15 to TRBJ2-5, with no clear D. CDR3 length equals 13 residues. The ends were cut back, 5 bases at V and 5 bases at J, with 12 bases in the middle. Germline loops: CDR1 LNHNV, CDR2 YYDKDF (reference sequence). Here the CDR3 reads CATSPWEGETQYF. In DNA, the CDR3 is TGTGCCACCAGCCCCTGGGAAGGGGAGACCCAGTACTTC.

This clonotype has at least ten counts. The chain combines TRBV6-5 with TRBJ1-1; D unresolved. Germline V gene lookup returns CDR1 MNHEY and CDR2 SVGAGI. V was cut by 5 bases and J by 2 bases, with 6 bases left in between. The CDR3 loop spans 12 amino acids. CDR3 region: CASSPDNTEAFF. CDR3 nucleotide sequence: TGTGCCAGCAGTCCAGATAACACTGAAGCTTTCTTT.

This clonotype has a handful of counts. The chain joins TRBV7-6 to TRBJ2-1; 11 positions agree with TRBD2. The CDR3 is made up of 17 amino acids. The J segment lost 6 bases and the V segment lost 5 bases, leaving 12 bases of the junction unmatched. CDR1 and CDR2 (germline): SGHVS, FNYEAQ. The CDR3 DNA reads as TGTGCCAGCAGCCCGGTACTTCTAGCGGGAGGTCTCAATGAGCAGTTCTTC. Translation: CASSPVLLAGGLNEQFF.

This chain joins TRBV24-1 and TRBJ2-6, with a weak D call TRBD1 (6 bases). The V gene's germline CDR1 is KGHDR and CDR2 SFDVKD. The CDR3 is made up of 15 amino acids. The V end lost 3 bases, the J end lost 2 bases, and 7 bases lay between the germline ends. This CDR3 reads CATSDPGAGANVLTF. DNA for the CDR3: TGTGCCACCAGTGATCCAGGGGCTGGGGCCAACGTCCTGACTTTC.

This clonotype has ten or more counts. The V call is TRBV5-1, the J call TRBJ1-1; perhaps TRBD1 as D (6 bases). Germline assignment: CDR1 SGHRS and CDR2 YFSETQ. Trimming cost V 0 bases and J 0 bases, with 9 bases left between them. This CDR3 is built from 15 residues. In nucleotides, the CDR3 is TGCGCCAGCAGCTTGGCCCAGGGGATGAACACTGAAGCTTTCTTT. Protein product: CASSLAQGMNTEAFF.

About this clonotype: A much larger clone is a single base away; this may be a read error. The genes are TRBV4-2 and TRBJ1-1, with no clear D. The CDR3 runs to 12 residues. Germline loops: CDR1 LGHNA, CDR2 YNFKEQ. V was pared by 8 bases and J by 4 bases, with 11 bases between. The CDR3 nucleotides read TGTGCCAGCGGCCCGGGGATCACTGAAGCTTTCTTT. Translated: CASGPGITEAFF.

V usage is TRBV4-2 and J usage is TRBJ2-1, with a weak D call TRBD2 (5 bases). V was clipped by 5 bases and J by 3 bases, with 17 bases between them. The CDR3 is 16 amino acids. Per germline, CDR1 LGHNA and CDR2 YNFKEQ. The CDR3 DNA is TGTGCCAGCAGCGAAGCCGGGGTAGGGTTCTACAATGAGCAGTTCTTC. This codes for CASSEAGVGFYNEQFF.